This T cell receptor (beta chain) was captured in a study of blood T cell repertoires in COVID-19. The table lists this clone with a count of one. This CDR3 is 14 amino acids long. Between the trimmed V and J ends, which lost 7 bases and 4 bases, there was a span of 16 bases. In germline, CDR1 is SGHNT, CDR2 YYREEE (reference sequence). Libraries were prepared by immunoSEQ multiplex PCR; TCRdb keeps only in-frame clonotypes and omits some of them. This sample carries 250,000 to 300,000 clones, about nine tenths of them seen once, and the ten largest clones take approximately 1.5%. The chain couples TRBV5-4 to TRBJ2-3; tentative D call: TRBD1 (5 bases). Sequencing was performed on PBMCs or T cells enriched from blood (not recorded which). This sequence was found in a woman in her 40s who had recovered from COVID-19. CDR3 region: CASSWGLRSDTQYF. The CDR3 DNA is TGTGCCAGCTCTTGGGGCCTAAGGTCAGATACGCAGTATTTT.